This is a list of T cell receptor beta chains from one sample in a study of cytomegalovirus exposure and HLA in healthy donors. TCRdb keeps only in-frame clones here, not all; method: immunoSEQ multiplex PCR. The sample carries 84,000 or so clones, roughly 58% recorded once. Sample: PBMCs. The receptors come from a woman aged 25-40 years in good health and CMV-seropositive. Both conserved end residues are part of each CDR3. The order of the fields is clone size, D gene, J gene, V gene, CDR3 DNA, CDR3 protein. D genes are given only for firm matches. For some rows the clone size is stated as once, few or many, or as a class when expanded; others skip it.

- | - | TRBJ2-6 | TRBV29-1 | TGCAGCGTTGGATCTACAGGGACTGGGGCCAACGTCCTGACTTTC | CSVGSTGTGANVLTF
- | - | TRBJ2-3 | TRBV5-1 | TGCGCCAGCAGCTTGGATACCAGAAGCACAGATACGCAGTATTTT | CASSLDTRSTDTQYF
once | TRBD1 | TRBJ1-6 | TRBV11-3 | TGTGCCAGCGCCCGGGACAGGGAGTTCTCACCCCTCCACTTT | CASARDREFSPLHF
- | - | TRBJ2-7 | TRBV5-8 | TGTGCCAGCAGTGAACTATCAGGGTCTAGGTACGAGCAGTACTTC | CASSELSGSRYEQYF
few | TRBD1 | TRBJ2-3 | TRBV19 | TGTGCCAGTAGTATTCTGGGACAGGGGGATGGAGATACGCAGTATTTT | CASSILGQGDGDTQYF
few | TRBD1 | TRBJ2-3 | TRBV5-5 | TGTGCCAGCAGCGGGGACAGGGCATACACAGATACGCAGTATTTT | CASSGDRAYTDTQYF
- | - | TRBJ1-2 | TRBV10-3 | TGTGCCATCAGTGAGTCTGGGGCAGCTAACTATGGCTACACCTTC | CAISESGAANYGYTF
few | TRBD1 | TRBJ2-7 | TRBV19 | TGTGCCAGTAGTATAGCCTGGGACAGTTCCTACGAGCAGTACTTC | CASSIAWDSSYEQYF
few | - | TRBJ2-3 | TRBV12-1 | TGTGCCAGAACCCCGACTAGCGGGCCCGGGGCAGACACAGATACGCAGTATTTT | CARTPTSGPGADTDTQYF
- | TRBD1 | TRBJ2-7 | TRBV15 | TGTGCCACCAGCAGACCGGGACAGCAAAGCTACGAGCAGTACTTC | CATSRPGQQSYEQYF
- | - | TRBJ1-1 | TRBV5-4 | TGTGCCAGCAGTCGGAGCATGAACACTGAAGCTTTCTTT | CASSRSMNTEAFF
- | TRBD1 | TRBJ2-3 | TRBV5-1 | TGCGCCAGCAGCTTGGACAGGGGAAAAGATACGCAGTATTTT | CASSLDRGKDTQYF
- | TRBD1 | TRBJ1-2 | TRBV9 | TGTGCCAGCAGCGTCAGACAGGGGGAGGGCTACCCCTTC | CASSVRQGEGYPF
- | - | TRBJ1-1 | TRBV29-1 | TGCAGCGTACAGAGGAACACTGAAGCTTTCTTT | CSVQRNTEAFF
once | - | TRBJ2-1 | TRBV5-1 | TGCGCCAGCAGCTTGGATTTAACTTTCAATGAGCAGTTCTTC | CASSLDLTFNEQFF